Presented here are 8 T cell receptor beta chains from one specimen sequenced in a study of T-cell memory formation after mild COVID-19. TCRdb reprocessed the 5' RACE reads with MiXCR, giving one entry per CDR3 protein. This table has about 410,000 distinct CDR3 sequences, about 22% appearing once. Sequenced input: PBMCs or a T cell subset sorted from them (not recorded which). The receptors were gathered from an adult woman who had mild COVID-19 (a few samples of this study predate the infection). Cell type and time point are not known.

This clonotype was detected only a few times. The V and J genes are TRBV19 and TRBJ1-1; D is possibly TRBD1 (6 bases). This CDR3 is built from 15 residues. Germline CDR1 reads LNHDA; CDR2 reads SQIVND (reference sequence). V was clipped by 3 bases and J by 1 base, with 12 bases between them. The DNA for the CDR3 is TGTGCCAGTAGTATCCTTGGGACACCGAACACTGAAGCTTTCTTT. This gives the protein CASSILGTPNTEAFF.

This clonotype turned up a few times. This chain joins TRBV5-1 and TRBJ2-3; 10 bases agree with TRBD1. The germline gives CDR1 SGHRS, CDR2 YFSETQ. Trimming removed 5 bases from V and 4 bases from J; junction bases left unmatched: 4. This CDR3 spans 14 amino acids. CDR3 region: CASRDGTGADTQYF. The CDR3 nucleotides read TGCGCCAGCAGGGACGGGACAGGGGCAGATACGCAGTATTTT.

This clonotype was counted between two and nine times. This rearrangement joins TRBV6-2 or TRBV6-3 to TRBJ2-7; 7 bases are shared with TRBD1. The germline V gene encodes CDR1 MNHEY and CDR2 SVGEGT. V shed 6 bases and J 3 bases; nucleotides not matched to a gene: 11. The CDR3 runs 15 residues. The CDR3: CASSQSGTAFYEQYF. In DNA, the CDR3 is TGTGCCAGCAGCCAATCCGGGACAGCCTTCTACGAGCAGTACTTC.

This clonotype was counted ten times or more. The CDR3 sequence: CASSLGHSYEQYF. The CDR3 DNA reads TGTGCCAGCAGCCTAGGACACTCCTACGAGCAGTACTTC. The chain recombines TRBV3-1 with TRBJ2-7; D is perhaps TRBD1 (5 bases). Trimming removed 4 bases from V and 0 bases from J, with 7 bases in between. CDR1 and CDR2 (germline): LGHDT, YNNKEL (reference sequence). The CDR3 length is 13 residues.

This clonotype was detected only a few times. The chain recombines TRBV15 with TRBJ2-2; D unclear. The CDR3 runs 15 residues. Germline CDR1 is LNHNV and CDR2 is YYDKDF (reference sequence). V shed 5 bases and J shed 0 bases, with 10 bases lying between them. CDR3 loop: CATSGSYSNTGELFF. CDR3 sequence (DNA): TGTGCCACCAGCGGATCCTACTCGAACACCGGGGAGCTGTTTTTT.

This chain connects TRBV5-1 to TRBJ2-3; 9 nucleotides align to TRBD2. The trim removed 0 bases at V and 2 bases at J, leaving 7 bases unmatched. The CDR3 contains 17 residues. The germline V gene encodes CDR1 SGHRS and CDR2 YFSETQ. The CDR3 region is CASSLAGGRASTDTQYF. The CDR3 DNA sequence: TGCGCCAGCAGCTTGGCCGGCGGGAGGGCTTCCACAGATACGCAGTATTTT.

The chain joins TRBV24-1 to TRBJ1-1, with D tentatively TRBD1 (6 bases). Trimming took off 4 bases at V and 10 bases at J, with 21 bases between the two ends. The CDR3 consists of 15 residues. Germline lookup yields CDR1 KGHDR and CDR2 SFDVKD. CDR3 DNA: TGTGCCACCAGTGAAAGAACACAACAGGGATTTGGAGCTTTCTTT. Encoded protein: CATSERTQQGFGAFF.

The chain combines TRBV6-5 with TRBJ2-5; D is uncertain. Trimming removed 2 bases at V and 2 bases at J, with 6 bases between. The CDR3 loop spans 13 amino acids. CDR1 MNHEY and CDR2 SVGAGI come from the germline V gene. The CDR3 DNA follows: TGTGCCAGCAGTTACGGAGAACAAGAGACCCAGTACTTC. It is translated as CASSYGEQETQYF.